The present T cell receptor beta chain was sequenced within a study of CD8+CD57+ T cells in acquired aplastic anemia. About the research overall: Isolated CD4+ and CD8+ cells, once sorted, yielded DNA averaging roughly 3 ug.

The V segment lost 8 bases and the J segment 5 bases; nucleotides outside the gene matches: 8. The CDR3 is made up of 14 amino acids. The V gene's germline CDR1 is SNHLY and CDR2 FYNNEI. Template material for TCR beta VDJ and CDR3 profiling consisted of genomic DNA. TCRdb independently ran MiXCR on the reads; one entry per CDR3 protein. Altogether hundreds of thousands of distinct CDR3 sequences are present, around a third being singletons, with the ten largest covering nearly 0.85%. This clonotype was seen a few times. What it recognizes is unknown. Sequencing was done on patients that had shown CD8+CD57+ cell expansion by flow cytometry. Patients were therapy-naive when their blood was sampled. Study-wide points: Significant differences in CD8+ Simpson's diversity were not observed between patients and controls.

The sequence came from a human donor with aplastic anemia. The gene calls are TRBV2 and TRBJ1-5, with 8 nucleotides matching TRBD1. Sample: sorted CD4+, CD8+, or CD8+CD57+ T cells (not recorded which) from PBMCs. CDR3 sequence reads: CASSYQGADQPQHF. For the CDR3, the DNA is TGTGCCAGCTCATATCAGGGGGCCGATCAGCCCCAGCATTTT.